Shown below are 8 T cell receptor beta chains from a single sample sequenced in a study of OX40 agonist ivuxolimab in advanced cancers. Profiled with immunoSEQ multiplex PCR; TCRdb holds only in-frame clones, not every one. The table shows 76,000 or so clones, with about 89% occurring only once. The source was CD4+ or CD8+ T cells sorted from blood, collected in a trial of the OX40 agonist ivuxolimab. Receptor source: an adult with an advanced solid tumor such as melanoma, head and neck, liver or kidney cancer.

The chain uses TRBV6-1 and TRBJ1-1; tentative D call: TRBD1 (5 bases). Trimming shortened V by 5 bases and J by 5 bases, and 15 bases separated the two germline ends. The length of the CDR3 is 14 residues. CDR1 is MNHNS and CDR2 is SASEGT in the germline V gene. CDR3 protein: CASSPAREWTEAFF. For the CDR3, the DNA is TGTGCCAGCAGTCCCGCCAGGGAGTGGACTGAAGCTTTCTTT.

This chain links TRBV28 with TRBJ2-3; D is tentatively TRBD1 or TRBD2 (5 bases each). V gave up 10 bases and J gave up 8 bases, with 19 bases separating them. This CDR3 contains 13 residues. Per germline, CDR1 MDHEN and CDR2 SYDVKM. This chain's CDR3 is CATGRGDLGTQYF. CDR3 nucleotides: TGTGCCACTGGCAGAGGGGACCTGGGTACGCAGTATTTT.

The rearrangement uses TRBV7-9 and TRBJ2-4, with D unresolved. V lost 4 bases to trimming and J lost 0 bases, with 10 bases between them. Germline V CDR1 and CDR2: SEHNR, FQNEAQ (reference sequence). The CDR3 is 15 residues long. CDR3 sequence reads: CASSSYVLAKNIQYF. CDR3 sequence (DNA): TGTGCCAGCAGCTCCTACGTGCTAGCCAAAAACATTCAGTACTTC.

The chain combines TRBV9 with TRBJ2-1, with 8 nucleotides matching TRBD1. The CDR3 is 15 amino acids. Germline CDR1 and CDR2: SGDLS and YYNGEE. The V segment lost 4 bases and the J segment 4 bases; nucleotides outside the gene matches: 7. CDR3 in amino acids: CASSTSGQVYNEQFF. The CDR3, as DNA: TGTGCCAGCAGCACCTCGGGACAGGTGTACAATGAGCAGTTCTTC.

A single count supports this clone. The V gene is TRBV27, the J gene TRBJ1-2; tentatively, D is TRBD1 (6 bases). This CDR3 comprises 12 residues. Germline V lookup: CDR1 MNHEY, CDR2 SMNVEV (reference sequence). The ends were cut back, 5 bases at V and 7 bases at J, with 11 bases in the middle. CDR3 residues: CASSPTGRGYTF. Written as DNA, the CDR3 is TGTGCCAGCAGTCCTACAGGGCGTGGCTACACCTTC.

This rearrangement joins TRBV18 to TRBJ1-2; the D gene is possibly TRBD1 (5 bases). Per germline, CDR1 KGHSH and CDR2 LQKENI. The CDR3 runs to 14 residues. Trimming took off 4 bases at V and 4 bases at J, with 13 bases between the two ends. CDR3 coding DNA: TGTGCCAGCTCACGACGGGGCCAGGGCTATGGCTACACCTTC. Its protein is CASSRRGQGYGYTF.

The chain recombines TRBV6-1 with TRBJ1-2; 7 bases are a match to TRBD1. This CDR3 is 13 amino acids long. Germline V gene sequence: CDR1 MNHNS, CDR2 SASEGT. J lost 8 bases, V lost 2 bases, and 5 bases had no gene match. CDR3 in amino acids: CASSESQGGGYTF. The CDR3 DNA is TGTGCCAGCAGTGAAAGTCAGGGGGGAGGCTACACCTTC.

To note about this clone: The junction departs from germline at one end; a sequencing error may be responsible. The chain recombines TRBV7-7 with TRBJ2-5; 7 bases are a match to TRBD1. Germline CDR1 is SSHAT and CDR2 is FNYEAQ (reference sequence). The CDR3 contains 15 residues. The DNA for the CDR3 is TGTGCTAGCACCGCCGGGACAGTACCTCAAGAGACCCAGTACTTC. Amino acids: CASTAGTVPQETQYF.